These 9 T cell receptor beta chains originate from one sample sequenced in a study of shared clonotypes between healthy human individuals. Assay used: immunoSEQ multiplex PCR; TCRdb lists only in-frame clones, some missing. There are 500,000 to 550,000 clones in the sample; 90% to 96% occur only once, and approximately 0.06% lies in the top ten. Sequencing used naive CD4+ T cells sorted from blood. Specified subset: CD45RA+ positively selected. The source of these receptors is a woman aged 30 to 39 in good health.

The J gene is TRBJ2-2, the V gene TRBV11-3, with a possible D match to TRBD2 (6 bases). The CDR3 spans 15 residues. Germline V CDR1 and CDR2: SGHNT, YENEEA. The V end lost 5 bases, the J end lost 1 base, and 11 bases lay between the germline ends. CDR3 loop: CASSPFGRNTGELFF. CDR3 in DNA: TGTGCCAGCAGCCCATTCGGGAGGAACACCGGGGAGCTGTTTTTT.

This chain uses TRBV11-2 with TRBJ2-7, with D possibly being TRBD2 (6 bases). The CDR3 has 17 residues. Germline V gene lookup returns CDR1 SGHAT and CDR2 FQNNGV. Trimming pared 2 bases from V and 6 bases from J, leaving 23 bases between. CDR3 sequence: CASSLPGSLTGGGEQYF. CDR3 DNA sequence: TGTGCCAGCAGCTTACCGGGCAGCTTGACTGGGGGAGGCGAGCAGTACTTC.

The genes are TRBV19 and TRBJ2-7; a possible D gene is TRBD1 (6 bases). This CDR3 has 13 residues. The ends were cut back, 4 bases at V and 0 bases at J, with 7 bases in the middle. CDR1 LNHDA and CDR2 SQIVND come from the germline V gene (reference sequence). This CDR3 is CASSRQDSYEQYF. DNA of the CDR3: TGTGCCAGTAGTAGACAGGACTCCTACGAGCAGTACTTC. Filled out from reference TRBV19 and TRBJ2-7, the complete variable domain reads DGGITQSPKYLFRKEGQNVTLSCEQNLNHDAMYWYRQDPGQGLRLIYYSQIVNDFQKGDIAEGYSVSREKKESFPLTVTSAQKNPTAFYLCASSRQDSYEQYFGPGTRLTVT.

V is TRBV4-2 and J is TRBJ2-7; the match to TRBD1 covers 10 bases. In germline, CDR1 is LGHNA, CDR2 YNFKEQ. The length of the CDR3 is 16 residues. Trimming cost V 0 bases and J 2 bases; bases outside gene matches: 4. CDR3 coding DNA: TGTGCCAGCAGCCAAGATACGACAGGGGGCACCTACGAGCAGTACTTC. This sequence encodes CASSQDTTGGTYEQYF.

This chain joins TRBV28 and TRBJ1-2; the D gene is possibly TRBD1 (5 bases). The CDR3 is 13 residues long. CDR1 and CDR2 from the germline V gene are MDHEN and SYDVKM. The V end was cut by 7 bases, the J end by 8 bases, with 17 bases between. The CDR3 sequence is CASTLPGSGGYTF. CDR3 bases: TGTGCCAGCACCTTGCCAGGGTCGGGAGGCTACACCTTC.

CDR3 in amino acids: CASSLGGGGKTQYF. Here the CDR3 DNA reads TGTGCCAGCAGCTTAGGAGGCGGGGGGAAGACCCAGTACTTC. The chain employs TRBV7-6 and TRBJ2-5; 8 bases fit TRBD2. CDR3 size: 14 residues. Germline assignment: CDR1 SGHVS and CDR2 FNYEAQ. V dropped 1 base and J dropped 6; count of bases not matched to a gene: 4. Together with reference TRBV7-6 and TRBJ2-5, the CDR3 gives the full variable domain: GAGVSQSPRYKVTKRGQDVALRCDPISGHVSLYWYRQALGQGPEFLTYFNYEAQQDKSGLPNDRFSAERPEGSISTLTIQRTEQRDSAMYRCASSLGGGGKTQYFGPGTRLLVL.

The chain joins TRBV4-2 to TRBJ1-1; the match to TRBD1 covers 9 bases. Trimming cost V 5 bases and J 6 bases; bases outside gene matches: 7. Germline-derived CDR1 and CDR2 are LGHNA and YNFKEQ. The CDR3 is 14 amino acids. The CDR3 DNA sequence: TGTGCCAGCAGCGGGGACAGGGCCTTACCTGAAGCTTTCTTT. Translated, it gives CASSGDRALPEAFF.

The chain links TRBV10-1 to TRBJ2-7, with no clear D. Between the trimmed V and J ends, which lost 4 bases and 2 bases, there was a span of 9 bases. The V gene's germline CDR1 is WNHNN and CDR2 SYGVQD (reference sequence). The CDR3 runs 13 residues. The CDR3 DNA reads TGCGCCAGCAGTGCTGTCGGACCCTACGAGCAGTACTTC. Translating it yields CASSAVGPYEQYF.

The V and J genes are TRBV7-9 and TRBJ2-5; D call uncertain. With the DNA end fitting TRBJ2-7 better, the J assignment may be wrong. CDR1 and CDR2 from the germline V gene are SEHNR and FQNEAQ (reference sequence). The CDR3 consists of 12 residues. For the CDR3, the DNA is TGTGCCAGCAGCTTAGCGGGTGGCGAGCAGTACTTC. Encoded protein: CASSLAGGEQYF.